A single sample gave rise to the 26 T cell receptor beta chains below, sequenced in a study of cytomegalovirus exposure and HLA in healthy donors. Vbeta (60) and Jbeta (13) primers were used in the PCR. Data came from immunoSEQ multiplex PCR; TCRdb stores just in-frame clones and leaves some out. The sample has approximately 130,000 clones, around nine tenths seen once. The specimen was PBMCs. The receptors originated from a woman aged 30 to 39 in good health and CMV-seronegative.

The rearrangement links TRBV27 to TRBJ2-7; 9 bases line up with TRBD2. The J segment lost 0 bases and the V segment lost 5 bases, leaving 5 bases of the junction unmatched. The CDR3 covers 15 residues. CDR1 is MNHEY and CDR2 is SMNVEV in the germline V gene (reference sequence). The CDR3 DNA follows: TGTGCCAGCAGTACACGGACTAGCGACTCCTACGAGCAGTACTTC. Encoded protein: CASSTRTSDSYEQYF.

Ten or more counts support this clone. Other DNA sequences from this sample encode an identical CDR3 as well. Here the CDR3 DNA reads TGCGCCAGCAGCCAAGGGACAGGTCGCTACGAGCAGTACTTC. Its protein product is CASSQGTGRYEQYF. J is TRBJ2-7 and V is TRBV4-3, with 7 bases that match TRBD1. This CDR3 spans 14 amino acids. After removal of 1 base from V and 3 bases from J, the junction contained 3 bases not matched to a gene. From germline, CDR1 is LGHNA and CDR2 YSLEER.

This chain joins TRBV30 and TRBJ1-2; D may be TRBD1 (6 bases). Germline CDR1 GTSNPN, CDR2 SVGIG (reference sequence). This CDR3 spans 12 amino acids. With 3 bases removed from V and 5 bases from J, the gap between germline ends came to 10 bases. Here the CDR3 DNA reads TGTGCCTGGAGCCCAGGGGATTATGGCTACACCTTC. Amino acids: CAWSPGDYGYTF.

The rearrangement links TRBV28 to TRBJ2-7; 7 bases are shared with TRBD1. This CDR3 is built from 13 residues. The J segment lost 3 bases and the V segment lost 10 bases, leaving 9 bases of the junction unmatched. The germline V gene encodes CDR1 MDHEN and CDR2 SYDVKM. The CDR3 loop reads CAIEGQFGYEQYF. Written as DNA, the CDR3 is TGTGCCATTGAGGGACAGTTTGGCTACGAGCAGTACTTC. Together with reference TRBV28 and TRBJ2-7, the CDR3 gives the full variable domain: DVKVTQSSRYLVKRTGEKVFLECVQDMDHENMFWYRQDPGLGLRLIYFSYDVKMKEKGDIPEGYSVSREKKERFSLILESASTNQTSMYLCAIEGQFGYEQYFGPGTRLTVT.

The genes are TRBV10-3 and TRBJ1-2; D may be TRBD1 (5 bases). Trimming took off 3 bases at V and 5 bases at J, with 16 bases between the two ends. This CDR3 is built from 15 residues. Germline CDR1 ENHRY, CDR2 SYGVKD. CDR3 in amino acids: CAISDQYGGGYGYTF. In nucleotides, the CDR3 is TGTGCCATCAGTGATCAATATGGGGGGGGGTATGGCTACACCTTC.

The chain employs TRBV29-1 and TRBJ1-1; perhaps TRBD1 as D (5 bases). Trimming left V 7 bases short and J 1 base short, with 16 bases between. In germline, CDR1 is SQVTM, CDR2 ANQGSEA. CDR3 length: 14 amino acids. The CDR3 sequence: CSGRGLRTNTEAFF. The CDR3, as DNA: TGCAGCGGGCGGGGACTCAGGACGAACACTGAAGCTTTCTTT. The whole variable domain, filled in from reference TRBV29-1 and TRBJ1-1, reads SAVISQKPSRDICQRGTSLTIQCQVDSQVTMMFWYRQQPGQSLTLIATANQGSEATYESGFVIDKFPISRPNLTFSTLTVSNMSPEDSSIYLCSGRGLRTNTEAFFGQGTRLTVV.

On this clone: A junction end diverges from the germline sequence, so it may reflect a read error. CDR3 sequence reads: CSSGQGMTEAFF. The CDR3 nucleotides are TGTTCCAGCGGACAGGGGATGACTGAAGCTTTCTTT. The gene calls are TRBV7-9 and TRBJ1-1, with 9 bases identical to TRBD1. The length of the CDR3 is 12 residues. Looked up from germline, CDR1 is SEHNR and CDR2 is FQNEAQ (reference sequence).

The chain couples TRBV7-3 to TRBJ2-1; 12 bases align to TRBD1. After removal of 4 bases from V and 16 bases from J, the junction contained 8 bases not matched to a gene. Per the germline V gene, CDR1 is SGHTA and CDR2 is FQGTGA. The CDR3 is 13 residues long. CDR3 loop: CASSSGQGATRFF. CDR3 bases: TGTGCCAGCAGCTCGGGACAGGGGGCGACTCGTTTCTTC.

This clone has just one count. The V gene is TRBV15, the J gene TRBJ2-1, with D possibly being TRBD2 (6 bases). Trimming cost V 5 bases and J 7 bases, with 9 bases left between them. CDR1 is LNHNV, CDR2 YYDKDF, per germline (reference sequence). The CDR3 is made up of 12 amino acids. The CDR3: CATSGGINEQFF. Written as DNA, the CDR3 is TGTGCCACCAGCGGCGGGATAAATGAGCAGTTCTTC.

The chain links TRBV28 to TRBJ1-1; 10 nucleotides agree with TRBD1. This CDR3 has 15 amino acids. V shed 6 bases, J shed 4 bases, and the junction held 8 bases outside the gene matches. From germline, CDR1 is MDHEN and CDR2 SYDVKM. The CDR3 protein is CASSRVGQGSTEAFF. CDR3 nucleotide sequence: TGTGCCAGCAGCCGCGTGGGACAGGGGAGCACTGAAGCTTTCTTT. The full variable domain, rest sourced from reference TRBV28 and TRBJ1-1, is DVKVTQSSRYLVKRTGEKVFLECVQDMDHENMFWYRQDPGLGLRLIYFSYDVKMKEKGDIPEGYSVSREKKERFSLILESASTNQTSMYLCASSRVGQGSTEAFFGQGTRLTVV.

V and J are TRBV28 and TRBJ2-7, with 8 positions matching TRBD2. V shed 4 bases and J 3 bases; nucleotides not matched to a gene: 5. Per the germline V gene, CDR1 is MDHEN and CDR2 is SYDVKM. The CDR3 loop spans 14 amino acids. CDR3 DNA: TGTGCCAGCAGTTCAGCGGGAGTGTTCTACGAGCAGTACTTC. Its translation is CASSSAGVFYEQYF.

This chain links TRBV29-1 with TRBJ1-1; D is undetermined. From germline, CDR1 is SQVTM and CDR2 ANQGSEA. This CDR3 comprises 15 residues. The V end was cut by 7 bases, the J end by 0 bases, with 18 bases between. CDR3 sequence (DNA): TGCAGCGCCGAGGGTCAAATGGGGATGAACACTGAAGCTTTCTTT. Protein sequence: CSAEGQMGMNTEAFF.

This chain links TRBV7-6 with TRBJ2-2, with unresolved D. The CDR3 covers 13 residues. Looked up from germline, CDR1 is SGHVS and CDR2 is FNYEAQ. Trimming removed 7 bases at V and 6 bases at J, with 12 bases between. The CDR3 DNA follows: TGTGCCAGCACCTTGAGTACCTCCGGGGAGCTGTTTTTT. Translating it yields CASTLSTSGELFF.

V usage is TRBV5-6 and J usage is TRBJ2-5; a possible D gene is TRBD2 (5 bases). The CDR3 loop spans 15 amino acids. CDR1 SGHDT and CDR2 YYEEEE come from the germline V gene. V was pared by 1 base and J by 2 bases, with 12 bases between. The DNA for the CDR3 is TGTGCCAGCAGCTTGCGGGTGGCGGGTCAAGAGACCCAGTACTTC. Its translation: CASSLRVAGQETQYF.

This sequence joins TRBV7-6 and TRBJ2-7, with no clear D. Germline V gives CDR1 SGHVS, CDR2 FNYEAQ. The CDR3 has 13 amino acids. V was pared by 0 bases and J by 3 bases, with 6 bases between. CDR3 sequence (DNA): TGTGCCAGCAGCTTAGCTCCCTACTACGAGCAGTACTTC. This translates into CASSLAPYYEQYF.

The chain combines TRBV30 with TRBJ2-7; tentatively, D is TRBD1 (5 bases). Trimming removed 5 bases at V and 2 bases at J, with 13 bases between. The length of the CDR3 is 13 residues. The germline CDR1 and CDR2 sequences are GTSNPN and SVGIG (reference sequence). The CDR3 nucleotides read TGTGCCTGGGACCTCCAGGGCACCTACGAGCAGTACTTC. Amino acid sequence: CAWDLQGTYEQYF.

This rearrangement joins TRBV6-5 to TRBJ2-1; TRBD2 matches 8 bases. Germline CDR1 reads MNHEY; CDR2 reads SVGAGI. J was trimmed by 4 bases and V by 0 bases; bases with no gene match: 5. The CDR3 contains 16 residues. The CDR3 bases are TGTGCCAGCAGTTACTCGCAGAGCGGGAGTTACAATGAGCAGTTCTTC. It is translated as CASSYSQSGSYNEQFF.

The rearrangement uses TRBV5-6 and TRBJ2-3, with D unclear. V dropped 0 bases and J dropped 1 base, with 6 bases sitting between them. Per the germline V gene, CDR1 is SGHDT and CDR2 is YYEEEE. The CDR3 is 14 residues long. The CDR3 sequence is CASSLAAGTDTQYF. In DNA form, the CDR3 reads TGTGCCAGCAGCTTGGCGGCGGGCACAGATACGCAGTATTTT.

This clone was found a few times. Relative to the germline gene, one junction end is altered; a read error may explain this. The rearrangement uses TRBV6-1 and TRBJ1-3; D is unclear. This CDR3 has 15 residues. Germline V gene sequence: CDR1 MNHNS, CDR2 SASEGT. The chain's CDR3 is CASSQAGSSGNTIYF. CDR3 in DNA: TGTGCCAGCAGTCAAGCGGGGAGTTCTGGAAACACCATATATTTT.

This clone occurred a few times. In the same sample, other DNA sequences code for this CDR3. This chain connects TRBV10-3 to TRBJ1-2; 9 bases are shared with TRBD1. V shed 9 bases and J 7 bases; nucleotides not matched to a gene: 9. This CDR3 has 13 residues. Looked up from germline, CDR1 is ENHRY and CDR2 is SYGVKD. In nucleotides, the CDR3 is TGTGCCATTTCACTGGGACAGGGCGGTGGCTACACCTTC. Amino acids: CAISLGQGGGYTF.

This chain links TRBV7-9 with TRBJ2-7, with D possibly matching TRBD2 (6 bases). Germline assignment: CDR1 SEHNR and CDR2 FQNEAQ (reference sequence). This CDR3 is built from 15 residues. Trimming took off 1 base at V and 2 bases at J, with 12 bases between the two ends. The CDR3 reads CASSLGLVFPYEQYF. The DNA for the CDR3 is TGTGCCAGCAGCTTAGGACTAGTTTTTCCCTACGAGCAGTACTTC.

The chain recombines TRBV15 with TRBJ2-3, with D possibly matching TRBD2 (5 bases). Trimming removed 1 base at V and 2 bases at J, with 16 bases between. Germline CDR1 and CDR2: LNHNV and YYDKDF (reference sequence). The CDR3 contains 17 residues. The CDR3 here is CATSRGAGRRPTDTQYF. The DNA for the CDR3 is TGTGCCACCAGCAGAGGGGCGGGCCGCCGCCCCACAGATACGCAGTATTTT. Looking up the rest from reference TRBV15 and TRBJ2-3 gives the full variable domain: DAMVIQNPRYQVTQFGKPVTLSCSQTLNHNVMYWYQQKSSQAPKLLFHYYDKDFNNEADTPDNFQSRRPNTSFCFLDIRSPGLGDTAMYLCATSRGAGRRPTDTQYFGPGTRLTVL.

This chain connects TRBV7-3 to TRBJ2-1, with 14 bases identical to TRBD2. This CDR3 comprises 16 residues. The trim removed 5 bases at V and 10 bases at J, leaving 10 bases unmatched. CDR1 is SGHTA and CDR2 is FQGTGA in the germline V gene. Here the CDR3 DNA reads TGTGCCAGCAGCGGGGCCGGGACTAGCGGGAGTGGAGAGCAGTTCTTC. It yields the protein CASSGAGTSGSGEQFF.

The rearrangement links TRBV6-1 to TRBJ2-3; D may be TRBD2 (5 bases). The germline V gene encodes CDR1 MNHNS and CDR2 SASEGT. The CDR3 contains 14 residues. CDR3 protein: CALLPSQTFEGQYF. CDR3 DNA sequence: TGTGCTTTACTACCTAGCCAAACTTTTGAGGGGCAGTATTTT.

This chain links TRBV28 with TRBJ1-5; D may be TRBD1 (5 bases). The CDR3 has 16 residues. The germline CDR1 and CDR2 sequences are MDHEN and SYDVKM. V was cut by 3 bases and J by 1 base, with 13 bases left in between. The CDR3 DNA is TGTGCCAGCAGTTTCGACAGCTGGACGAGCAATCAGCCCCAGCATTTT. Translating gives CASSFDSWTSNQPQHF.

The chain links TRBV15 to TRBJ2-5; D is perhaps TRBD2 (5 bases). With 5 bases removed from V and 0 bases from J, the gap between germline ends came to 13 bases. The CDR3 loop spans 15 amino acids. CDR1 and CDR2 (germline): LNHNV, YYDKDF (reference sequence). Here the CDR3 DNA reads TGTGCCACCAGCTCAGAGGGCCTTAACCAAGAGACCCAGTACTTC. Its translation is CATSSEGLNQETQYF. The full variable domain, in which reference TRBV15 and TRBJ2-5 provide the parts outside the CDR3, is DAMVIQNPRYQVTQFGKPVTLSCSQTLNHNVMYWYQQKSSQAPKLLFHYYDKDFNNEADTPDNFQSRRPNTSFCFLDIRSPGLGDTAMYLCATSSEGLNQETQYFGPGTRLLVL.